This TCR beta chain was captured by sequencing in a study of blood T cells in healthy people across ages (dated by TCRdb to 2014 to 2015). Background for the entire study: In model experiments, roughly one uniquely barcoded TCR beta cDNA molecule per two T cells was captured by template switching. Age-related changes in TCR beta repertoire diversity were measured in the study by deep sequencing normalized with unique cDNA molecular identifiers. The donors were divided into four age groups: young (average approximately 17 years), middle-aged (about 40), aged (around 67) and long-lived (around 80). Donors of different ages were randomly distributed across sequencing lanes to avoid experimental bias. Two additional independent replicas of 1 million unique cDNA reads from the same blood draw were analyzed for two donors (one aged 18 to 30 and one aged 80 or older).

Libraries came from 5' RACE. Sequencing used an Illumina HiSeq 2500. A second PCR of about 7 to 12 cycles was performed with a sample-barcoded 5' primer and a J-beta primer mix. A template-switch 5' adaptor carrying 12 random nucleotides introduced a unique molecular identifier onto each TCR beta cDNA molecule. Each sample yielded at least 3 million CDR3-containing paired-end reads. First-strand cDNA was synthesized from all RNA with the Mint cDNA synthesis kit, primed by a TRBC-specific oligonucleotide. Following uracil-DNA glycosylase treatment, all cDNA underwent a first 18-cycle PCR with the universal primers M1SS and BC2_uni_R. From the authors' description of their analysis: Each sample was normalized by randomly selecting 1 million high-quality reads, each carrying a distinct molecular identifier. Reads sharing molecular identifiers were discarded rather than binned into consensus sequences. CDR3 identification, clonotype clustering and error correction used MiTCR with a Q25 quality threshold and the strictest error-elimination algorithm. A nonparametric unseen species model with Euler transformation was used to estimate a lower bound on total TCR beta diversity. Using fastp at Q25 and MiXCR, TCRdb reprocessed the public reads and kept productive beta chains. Every entry covers one CDR3 protein and lists the most common genes and DNA from its rows. TCRdb, not the authors, supplied the V and J calls. The sample table contains roughly 1.7 million distinct CDR3 sequences; only one count was recorded for roughly a third of them. The ten largest account for around 10% of the sample.

A note on this clonotype: The antigen it recognizes is unknown. No quality values exist for individual bases; no much larger clone is one base distant.

The CDR3, cysteine through phenylalanine, is 16 amino acids long. Only the CDR3 DNA stays, 48 bases, in frame from base 1. CDR1 and CDR2, looked up from the germline V gene (reference sequence), are MNHEY and SMNVEV. Germline trimming: 3 bases from V, 7 bases from J; junction bases outside gene matches: 8. Overall study results and their limits: The percentage of naive T cells measured by flow cytometry correlated strongly with observed TCR beta diversity. Donor CMV infection status was unknown, potentially confounding age-related changes in expanded clonotypes. Bulk unsorted PBMC profiling prevented conclusive comparison of naive and antigen-experienced compartments. Estimates of total diversity based on one million sequenced T cells were considered lower bounds and underestimates. Compared with the aged group, the long-lived group had more naive CD4+ T cells, fewer expanded clones and increased TCR diversity, a pattern suggesting age selection. Observed TCR beta diversity per million T cells fell roughly linearly with age, and a significant reduction was already apparent by age about 36.

Systemically healthy Caucasian individuals from Russia, 35 to 50 in total and aged about 6 to 95 years, were included as donors. Around 10 milliliters of peripheral blood were collected from each donor into EDTA-treated Vacutainer tubes. Ficoll-Paque density-gradient centrifugation was used to isolate PBMCs, with at least 7 million per sample. Trizol reagent was used to extract total RNA from the PBMCs, yielding at least 6 micrograms per sample. For every donor, an aliquot of PBMCs went through flow cytometry to measure the percentages of naive CD45RAhigh/CD27high T cells. The clonotype was recovered from a woman in her twenties or thirties in good health. Rearrangement joined TRBV27 to TRBJ1-6, and TRBD1 matches 8 of the central bases. Sample: blood. The nucleotide sequence reads TGTGCCAGCAGTTTCTACCCGCAGGGGGCGAATTCACCCCTCCACTTT. This yields the protein CASSFYPQGANSPLHF.